One sample yielded the 4 T cell receptor beta chains listed below, sequenced in a study of CD8+ T cells in alopecia areata (dated by TCRdb to 2017 to 2018). Library construction relied on the immunoSEQ multiplex PCR assay. To provide template for TCR sequencing, every sample had RNA extracted and reverse transcribed into cDNA. Held by TCRdb, this immuneACCESS table contains in-frame sequences only and omits some clones. Under half of the omission traces to an unresolved V gene where checked; the cause of the rest is unknown. This sample holds about 1,800 clones in total, without any singletons. Together, the top ten hold around 56% of the sample. Sequenced: lesional skin. These TCRs come from a C3H/HeJ mouse with alopecia areata. This mouse strain carries MHC haplotype H2-k.

On this clone itself: Since a far larger clone is one base different, this is likely a read error. Any gene name here is a mouse gene name. Incomplete CDR3 DNA: TGTGCCAGCAGCCAAGGGGAGAGGGCTGCT. Residues: CASSQGERAA. The whole CDR3 sequence is CASSQGERAAEQFF. The chain links TRBV5 to TRBJ2-1; D is uncertain. The read gets to within 4 residues of the CDR3 end, and the germline J gene fills in the rest. This CDR3 has 14 amino acids. The V gene lost 1 base and the J gene lost 6 bases, with 10 bases spanning the gap. CDR1 LGHNA and CDR2 YNLKQL come from the germline V gene (reference sequence).

By sample share, this clone is medium-sized. Gene names denote mouse genes. The read terminates 4 residues ahead of where the CDR3 ends, so the germline J gene completes it. This chain joins TRBV13-3 and TRBJ2-4; D unresolved. CDR1 is NNHDY and CDR2 is SYVADS in the germline V gene. The CDR3 consists of 13 residues. Trimming took off 1 base at V and 0 bases at J, with 3 bases between the two ends. The part of the CDR3 DNA that was read is TGTGCCAGCAGTGATAAGAGTCAAAAC. It codes for CASSDKSQN. The complete CDR3 reads CASSDKSQNTLYF.

In this sample, this clone turned up many times. All gene names here are mouse names. The sequence runs out 4 residues before the end of the CDR3; the remainder is reconstructed from the germline J gene. The rearrangement links TRBV13-2 to TRBJ1-1; D might be TRBD1 (5 bases). This CDR3 comprises 14 residues. Looked up from germline, CDR1 is NNHNN and CDR2 is SYGAGS (reference sequence). Trimming stripped 0 bases from V and 3 bases from J, with 9 bases between. The sequenced CDR3 bases are TGTGCCAGCGGTGATGCCGCCAGGGACACA. It yields the protein CASGDAARDT. The full CDR3 protein is CASGDAARDTEVFF.

This clone was found many times. There is a difference at residue 14 between the TCRdb protein and the DNA translation, so the protein given here was translated from the DNA. Mouse gene names apply. The missing CDR3 end, 3 residues past where the read stops, is filled in from the germline J gene. V gene TRBV17 combines with J gene TRBJ1-3; 9 bases are a match to TRBD1. The J segment lost 0 bases and the V segment lost 6 bases, leaving 9 bases of the junction unmatched. The germline V gene encodes CDR1 MNHDT and CDR2 YYDKIL. The CDR3 sequence is 17 residues long. The sequenced CDR3 bases are TGTGCTAGCAGCAACAGGGGGCGTAGGGATTCTGGAAATACG. Encoded protein: CASSNRGRRDSGNT. The CDR3 in full is CASSNRGRRDSGNTLYF.